This TCR beta chain was identified in a study of tissue T cells after allogeneic stem cell transplantation. There are a few counts of this clone. Mouse names are used for the genes. The read terminates 1 residue ahead of where the CDR3 ends, so the germline J gene completes it. TCRdb's table, derived via immunoSEQ multiplex PCR, lists solely in-frame clones and lacks some. The table shows about 22,000 clones, with 72% occurring only once. The CDR3 length is 14 residues. Germline V CDR1 and CDR2: NNHDY, SYVADS. V was trimmed by 1 base and J by 0 bases, leaving 4 bases between them. The chain joins TRBV13-3 to TRBJ1-4, with no clear D. This clonotype was obtained from a female BALB/c mouse in good health. MHC haplotype of the strain: H2-d. Specimen: spleen. Partial CDR3 DNA: TGTGCCAGCAGTGATCAGTTTTCCAACGAAAGATTATTT. It yields the protein CASSDQFSNERLF. The complete CDR3 sequence is CASSDQFSNERLFF.